The T cell receptor beta chain described here comes from a study of T cell repertoires in cytomegalovirus infection. Across the study: Public TCR beta signatures marked donors with CMV infection and the matching HLA.

A remark on this clonotype: Its cognate antigen is unknown.

TCRdb fed the reads into MiXCR, producing one record per CDR3 protein. The sample shows 550,000 to 700,000 distinct CDR3 sequences, over 35% of them seen only once. The clonotype originates from a human donor in good health (CMV status not recorded). Some clones in this sample may be carry-over from other donors' samples. Source: cultured PBMCs, taken from culture after CMV antigen stimulation.

The CDR3, as DNA: TGTGCCAGCGGAAATTACCAGGGGGCAGGGGAGACCCAGTACTTC. This gives the protein CASGNYQGAGETQYF. The chain combines TRBV7-8 with TRBJ2-5; 8 bases line up with TRBD1. Germline V gene data show CDR1 as SGHVS and CDR2 as FQNEAQ. Trimming at V came to 8 bases and at J to 5 bases, leaving 13 bases not matched to a gene. There are 15 residues in the CDR3.